This T cell receptor beta chain was found in a study of identical twins (dated by TCRdb to the mid-2010s). Regarding the research as a whole: To test whether fetal clonotypes persist, the study used deep sequencing on TCR alpha and beta repertoires from monozygotic twins, unrelated adults of various ages, and cord blood. To rule out contamination, the twin experiments were replicated at different times with different library preparation protocols.

As concerns this clonotype: Its antigen is still unknown. Base-call qualities are not available, and no considerably larger clone is one nucleotide away.

The CDR3 has 15 amino acids, counting the end cysteine and phenylalanine. Kept here is only the CDR3 DNA, which spans 45 bases and is read in frame from base 1. V is trimmed back by 6 bases and J by 5 bases, and the junction contains 12 bases that no gene match accounts for. The investigation overall reported the following: Invariant T cells such as MAIT and iNKT could partly confound zero-insertion analyses, though diverse VJ usage argued against this for most clonotypes. In beta out-of-frame sequences, excess twin sharing was weaker, because having fewer shared sequences lowered the signal-to-noise ratio. Because the same donors could not be followed over many years, the conclusions relied on cross-sectional statistical analysis. Recombination models systematically underestimated out-of-frame TCR alpha sharing in monozygotic twins but agreed with sharing between unrelated individuals. Compared with coincidental sharing between unrelated individuals, out-of-frame TCR alpha sequences shared between twins showed an excess of sequences with low generation probability. Abundant cord blood beta clonotypes carried fewer insertions; young adult naive repertoires showed a weaker similar trend, while memory repertoires showed none.

Preparation of the library involved 5' RACE. TCRdb records Illumina HiSeq 2000 as the sequencer. Template switching added a universal primer binding site, and the final cDNA carried a unique molecular identifier that allowed TCR cDNA molecules to be counted accurately. Specific primers in the conserved constant-segment region were used to synthesize first-strand cDNA for TCR alpha and beta chains. To control for contamination, each cDNA library was double barcoded with a SMART-Mk sample barcode plus Illumina barcodes. TruSeq adapter sequences along with Illumina sample barcodes were introduced in two successive PCR steps. The Illumina HiSeq platform was used with custom primers to sequence TCR alpha and beta cDNA libraries. The paper's data handling went like this. Unique molecular identifiers were extracted from raw reads with MiGEC, and CDR3 positions were determined with MiXCR. For each individual, recombination models were inferred using an EM algorithm with the repgenHMM and IGoR tools. Shared clonotypes were analyzed with the tcR package in R, and sharing was normalized by the product of cloneset sizes. To study raw recombination free of thymic and clonal selection effects, out-of-frame nonproductive sequences were analyzed. TCRdb handled the public reads itself, with Q25 trimming in fastp and clone calling in MiXCR, and kept productive beta chains. Each CDR3 protein gets just one entry, which takes the most common genes and DNA from the rows behind it. It is TCRdb's table, rather than the study itself, that gives the V and J calls and clone size. Counted in this sample were about 470,000 distinct CDR3 sequences; roughly 24% of them appeared once. The leading ten clones occupy 2.9% of the sample.

Only healthy Caucasian donors were included. Three pairs of female monozygotic twins, all aged about 18 to 30 years, were included in the twin cohort. Positive isolation kits from Invitrogen were used to isolate CD4+ and CD8+ T cell populations. These records were also assigned to another study, of T cells expressing NK-cell markers. The second investigation adds: Under ten donors provided sorted CD3+CD56+NKG2C+, CD3+CD56+NKG2C- and CD3+CD56-NKG2C+ T-cell subsets, whose TCR beta-chain repertoires were profiled. Seven of the eight sequenced donors were HCMV-seropositive and one was HCMV-seronegative. To restrict sorting to alphabetaTCR-expressing T cells, an anti-gammadeltaTCR antibody was added in several experiments. In over five donors, the dominant CD3+CD56+NKG2C+ clonotypes were found to rank among the top 10 CD8+ clonotypes and to make up roughly 1.0-7.0% of CD8+ T cells. Those dominant clonotypes were again the most abundant among CD3+CD56-NKG2C+ cells in four donors, at about 25-60.1%. Whether the expanded NKG2C-expressing T cell clones were specific for HCMV antigens remained unclear. The study sequenced eight donors, all healthy volunteers chosen at random: three men and five women. HCMV-specific IgG was detected in serum with a commercial ELISA kit to determine HCMV serostatus. MIGEC was used to demultiplex reads and group the reads by UMI, and MiTCR was used to assemble and quantify clonotypes. To exclude erroneous sequences, only TCR cDNA sequences supported by at least two reads were retained. The tcR package was used for downstream repertoire analysis, with clonotypes matched between fractions based on CDR3 nucleotide sequence plus V segment. Antigen specificity was annotated against VDJdb with VDJmatch, allowing one amino acid substitution in CDR3.

The sequenced material came from CD4+ T cells sorted from blood. The rearranged segments are TRBV12-3 or TRBV12-4 and TRBJ2-7; 8 bases in between match TRBD1. The receptor comes from a woman under 30 in good health. The DNA is TGTGCCAGCAGCTACAGACCGACAGGGGAACACGAGCAGTACTTC. Its protein product is CASSYRPTGEHEQYF.